Listed below are T cell receptor beta chains from one sample, sequenced in a study of response to subunit inactivated influenza vaccine. In TCRdb, the RT-PCR reads were re-called with MiXCR into one record per CDR3 protein. The repertoire holds 630,000 or so distinct CDR3 sequences, roughly 14% seen once, with 11% in the top ten. The source material was PBMCs from blood, sampled roughly 12 days after vaccination. The source of these receptors is a man aged 45-65 years who received an inactivated influenza vaccine. CDR3s include the opening cysteine and the closing phenylalanine or tryptophan.

v_gene	len	j_gene	CDR3aa
TRBV6-2/TRBV6-3	20	TRBJ2-7	CASSYSRIIIGTGSSYEQYF
TRBV9	18	TRBJ2-1	CASSVVPMGGVTYNEQFF
TRBV5-1	15	TRBJ2-7	CASSLGGLNLYEQYF
TRBV5-1	13	TRBJ2-1	CASSLDHVNEQFF
TRBV30	13	TRBJ1-2	CAWSYGTAYGYTF
TRBV12-3/TRBV12-4	14	TRBJ2-7	CASSGDGPTYEQYF
TRBV6-1	14	TRBJ1-2	CASSDGVTNYGYTF
TRBV20-1	14	TRBJ2-5	CSARDPRGGETQYF
TRBV7-9	15	TRBJ2-5	CASSLVRRAGETQYF
TRBV9	15	TRBJ2-3	CASSVTSGKADTQYF
TRBV29-1	14	TRBJ2-3	CSVGRQGITDTQYF
TRBV18	17	TRBJ2-2	CASSRLTSGSFTGELFF
TRBV4-3	13	TRBJ2-3	CASSRVETDTQYF
TRBV27	15	TRBJ2-3	CASSLSWGATDTQYF
TRBV5-1	15	TRBJ1-1	CASSIDIQLNTEAFF
TRBV10-3	15	TRBJ2-5	CAISESSGAQRTQYF
TRBV18	13	TRBJ2-1	CASSPPGGTGMFF
TRBV4-3	14	TRBJ2-7	CASSQRQGPYEQYF
TRBV12-3/TRBV12-4	15	TRBJ1-5	CASSPQAGGNQPQHF
TRBV4-3	14	TRBJ1-4	CASSQGQGDEKLFF
TRBV5-5	16	TRBJ1-5	CASSLGTGMAKQPQHF
TRBV6-2/TRBV6-3	17	TRBJ2-2	CASSLLAGAGNTGELFF
TRBV12-3/TRBV12-4	13	TRBJ1-2	CASSTTGGYGYTF
TRBV19	16	TRBJ1-5	CASTRGRLVKNQPQHF
TRBV5-1	12	TRBJ2-3	CASAMSTDTQYF
TRBV27	16	TRBJ2-7	CASSFIGGASSYEQYF
TRBV12-3/TRBV12-4	14	TRBJ1-4	CASSLLTSTRKLFF
TRBV5-1	13	TRBJ2-7	CASSLDGHYEQYF
TRBV7-9	12	TRBJ1-5	CASSQRNQPQHF
TRBV5-4	15	TRBJ2-2	CASSFWGGNTGELFF
TRBV15	15	TRBJ1-1	CATSSFRRVNTEAFF
TRBV10-3	14	TRBJ2-5	CAISEPGQQETQYF
TRBV30	13	TRBJ1-4	CAWSVRWNEKLFF
TRBV12-3/TRBV12-4	15	TRBJ2-3	CASRPGQVLTDTQYF
TRBV7-3	15	TRBJ2-1	CASSLSTQGGGEQFF
TRBV7-3	13	TRBJ2-1	CASSEGLAGGISF
TRBV4-2	15	TRBJ2-7	CASSQLERDPYEQYF
TRBV19	15	TRBJ1-6	CASSMVGVGNSPLHF
TRBV12-3/TRBV12-4	15	TRBJ2-1	CASSNSSGGDNEQFF
TRBV4-3	14	TRBJ2-1	CASSQVTTYNEQFF
TRBV10-3	13	TRBJ2-1	CAISEYANNEQFF
TRBV20-1	15	TRBJ2-1	CSARLETSGGAEQFF
TRBV7-2	16	TRBJ2-1	CASSLGGTQKNNEQFF